These T cell receptor beta chains were read from a single sample in a study of control samples from healthy donors and cancer patients. Sequencing was performed with immunoSEQ multiplex PCR; in TCRdb, only in-frame clones are kept and a portion is missing. The data show over 150,000 clones, roughly 95% seen once. Sequenced input: blood. The origin of the receptors is a woman in her 30s in good health. CDR3s include the opening cysteine and the closing phenylalanine or tryptophan. A D gene is named only where the DNA matches it firmly. A clone size is listed for some rows: how often the clone was seen (once, few, many), or a class if it is expanded.

DNA,CDR3,D,size,J,V
TGTGCCAGCAGTGAAGGCAGGGGACCAGGTCAGCCCCAGCATTTT,CASSEGRGPGQPQHF,NA,NA,TRBJ1-5,TRBV2
TGCGCCAGCAGCCAAGTCGGCCTCCTTAGCACAGATACGCAGTATTTT,CASSQVGLLSTDTQYF,NA,NA,TRBJ2-3,TRBV4-1
TGCGCCAGCAGCCACCCCACCCGATCCAATGAGCAGTTCTTC,CASSHPTRSNEQFF,NA,NA,TRBJ2-1,TRBV4-1
TGTGCCACCGGCCTAGCGATTGGCACAGATACGCAGTATTTT,CATGLAIGTDTQYF,NA,NA,TRBJ2-3,TRBV19
TGTGCCTGGGGGGGCGCGGGTCTCAATCAGCCCCAGCATTTT,CAWGGAGLNQPQHF,NA,NA,TRBJ1-5,TRBV30
TGTGCCAGCAGCCGACGTGATCGCAGGGCCGATGGCTACACCTTC,CASSRRDRRADGYTF,NA,NA,TRBJ1-2,TRBV7-3
TGTGCCAGCAGCTACGCGCGGGGGAACACTGAAGCTTTCTTT,CASSYARGNTEAFF,NA,NA,TRBJ1-1,TRBV7-9
TGTGCCAGTAGTGTAACACCCAGGGATTCCTACGAGCAGTACTTC,CASSVTPRDSYEQYF,NA,NA,TRBJ2-7,TRBV19
TGTGCCAGCAGCTTGTTCGGGGATGGCTACACCTTC,CASSLFGDGYTF,NA,NA,TRBJ1-2,TRBV5-5
TGTGCCAGCAGCTCCGCCTCTGGAAACACCATATATTTT,CASSSASGNTIYF,NA,few,TRBJ1-3,TRBV7-8
TGTGCCAGCAGCCATAGGGCAGATACGCAGTATTTT,CASSHRADTQYF,NA,NA,TRBJ2-3,TRBV3-1/TRBV3-2
TGTGCCAGCAGAGGAAGGGGACAGCGCGGGACGGGAGTATATGGCTACACCTTC,CASRGRGQRGTGVYGYTF,TRBD1,NA,TRBJ1-2,TRBV5-6
TGCGCCAGCAGCTTTAGGGAAACCGGGGAGCTGTTTTTT,CASSFRETGELFF,NA,NA,TRBJ2-2,TRBV5-1
TGTGCCAGCAGCTTGCTCGATCTATACAATGAGCAGTTCTTC,CASSLLDLYNEQFF,NA,NA,TRBJ2-1,TRBV5-6
TGTGCCAGCAGCTCAGCTGGGTCAGGAAACACCATATATTTT,CASSSAGSGNTIYF,NA,NA,TRBJ1-3,TRBV7-9